This TCR beta chain was retrieved from a study of blood T cell repertoires in COVID-19. Study in general: Samples of COVID-19 (acute and convalescent) were obtained from the United States, Italy and Spain.

Sequencing used immunoSEQ multiplex PCR; TCRdb keeps in-frame clones, though not all of them. This table holds approximately 220,000 clones, around 84% found once. Deletions cut 10 bases from V and 4 bases from J, with 14 bases between. The CDR3 contains 13 residues. Germline CDR1 and CDR2: ENHRY and SYGVKD. The genes are TRBV10-3 and TRBJ1-5; possibly TRBD1 for D (6 bases). The source is a woman in her thirties or forties with acute COVID-19. The sequenced sample consisted of PBMCs or T cells enriched from blood (not recorded which). CDR3: CATRQALNQPQHF. CDR3 nucleotides: TGTGCCACCAGACAGGCGCTAAATCAGCCCCAGCATTTT.